This TCR beta chain was sequenced for a study of cytomegalovirus exposure and HLA in healthy donors. The CDR3 has 14 amino acids. Trimming removed 8 bases from V and 9 bases from J; junction bases left unmatched: 11. Germline CDR1 reads LNHDA; CDR2 reads SQIVND (reference sequence). PCR primers comprised 60 Vbeta and 13 Jbeta primers. Profiled with immunoSEQ multiplex PCR; TCRdb holds only in-frame clones, not every one. The data show approximately 58,000 clones, with roughly 80% seen just once and roughly 4.5% held by the top ten. Study-wide findings and caveats: It was reported that TCR beta sequences correctly inferred the HLA-A and HLA-B alleles for most subjects.

As regards this clone: The target antigen is unknown.

Sequencing used PBMCs. This clonotype was obtained from a man in his thirties or forties in good health and CMV-seronegative. The chain couples TRBV19 to TRBJ2-1, with 9 bases fitting TRBD1. The CDR3 region has the DNA TGTGCCAGTGGTCGGGACAGGGCCAATGGTGAGCAGTTCTTC. Its protein product is CASGRDRANGEQFF.